The 17 T cell receptor beta chains given below trace back to one sample, sequenced in a study of T cells in Graves' hyperthyroidism and ophthalmopathy (dated by TCRdb to 2018 to 2020). The library was produced with multiplex PCR. The sequencing machine was an Illumina HiSeq 2000. Amplification of TCR beta CDR3 regions was carried out from RNA transcripts. A first-round RT-PCR of the TCR CDR3 used the HTBI primer set with the Qiagen OneStep RT-PCR kit. TCRdb passed the public sequencing reads through fastp at Q25 and MiXCR, retaining productive beta sequences. Rows with one shared CDR3 protein collapse into an entry with the most common genes and DNA. A total of about 300,000 distinct CDR3 sequences appear in this sample, about 19% of them only once. Of the sample, just under 40% is held by the ten largest clones. The sequenced sample was blood. The receptors derive from a man aged 50 or older with Graves' ophthalmopathy.

This clonotype was seen at least ten times. The V and J genes are TRBV3-1 and TRBJ2-5; perhaps TRBD2 as D (5 bases). This CDR3 spans 16 amino acids. Germline values: CDR1 LGHDT, CDR2 YNNKEL (reference sequence). Trimming pared 4 bases from V and 0 bases from J, leaving 15 bases between. The CDR3, as DNA: TGTGCCAGCAGCCCTATGGACTCTCCGTACCAAGAGACCCAGTACTTC. Its protein is CASSPMDSPYQETQYF.

The table lists this clonotype with many counts. The CDR3 loop reads CAWGWDPSNSPLHF. The CDR3 bases are TGTGCCTGGGGATGGGACCCCTCAAATTCACCCCTCCACTTT. The chain links TRBV30 to TRBJ1-6, with D possibly being TRBD1 (5 bases). V was trimmed by 5 bases and J by 7 bases, leaving 15 bases between them. The V gene's germline CDR1 is GTSNPN and CDR2 SVGIG (reference sequence). CDR3 size: 14 residues.

This clonotype has a single count. This rearrangement joins TRBV2 to TRBJ2-2, with 8 nucleotides matching TRBD1. With 5 bases clipped from V and 1 base from J, the junction kept 6 bases outside the gene matches. Germline values: CDR1 SNHLY, CDR2 FYNNEI. The CDR3 consists of 16 residues. CDR3 residues: CASSFTGTGNTGELFF. The CDR3 DNA follows: TGTGCCAGCAGTTTTACCGGGACAGGGAACACCGGGGAGCTGTTTTTT.

There are many counts of this clonotype. This chain uses TRBV2 with TRBJ1-6, with no clear D. The CDR3 sequence is 15 residues long. From germline, CDR1 is SNHLY and CDR2 FYNNEI. The V end was cut by 4 bases, the J end by 9 bases, with 16 bases between. The CDR3 reads CASSATSSWASPLHF. CDR3 in DNA: TGTGCCAGCAGTGCGACAAGCTCCTGGGCTTCACCCCTCCACTTT.

The CDR3 protein is CASSLGAGGPVDTQYF. Here the CDR3 DNA reads TGTGCCAGCAGCTTAGGAGCGGGAGGGCCGGTAGATACGCAGTATTTT. The chain links TRBV11-2 to TRBJ2-3, with 10 positions matching TRBD2. Germline V CDR1 and CDR2: SGHAT, FQNNGV. The CDR3 has 16 residues. The V and J ends lost 1 base and 5 bases, in that order; junction bases with no gene match: 6.

This clonotype was observed many times. V gene TRBV30 combines with J gene TRBJ1-2, with TRBD1 as a possible D gene (6 bases). Germline CDR1 GTSNPN, CDR2 SVGIG (reference sequence). V lost 0 bases and J 6 bases, leaving 14 bases between the germline ends. CDR3 length equals 14 residues. The CDR3 loop is CAWSVGRGPDGYTF. The CDR3 DNA sequence: TGTGCCTGGAGTGTAGGCCGGGGGCCTGATGGCTACACCTTC.

This clonotype was detected a few times. This sequence joins TRBV4-1 and TRBJ1-5; D might be TRBD1 (5 bases). The CDR3 is 16 residues long. V lost 5 bases to trimming and J lost 4 bases, with 18 bases between them. Germline CDR1 is MGHRA and CDR2 is YSYEKL. CDR3 residues: CASSTSQSGPNQPQHF. The DNA for the CDR3 is TGCGCCAGCAGCACCTCACAGTCGGGGCCTAATCAGCCCCAGCATTTT.

This clonotype has only a few counts. The chain couples TRBV29-1 to TRBJ2-7; D perhaps matches TRBD1 (6 bases). Trimming removed 7 bases from V and 6 bases from J, with 22 bases in between. CDR1 and CDR2 from the germline V gene are SQVTM and ANQGSEA. The CDR3 covers 14 residues. CDR3 region: CSAEAGQGIGEQYF. The CDR3 DNA sequence: TGCAGCGCCGAGGCCGGGCAGGGGATCGGCGAGCAGTACTTC.

This clonotype was detected only a few times. The chain carries TRBV3-1 and TRBJ2-2; weak D call: TRBD1 (6 bases). CDR3 length: 17 residues. V lost 0 bases and J 0 bases, leaving 11 bases between the germline ends. Germline values: CDR1 LGHDT, CDR2 YNNKEL (reference sequence). CDR3 sequence reads: CASSQETGPTNTGELFF. The DNA of the CDR3 is TGTGCCAGCAGCCAAGAGACAGGCCCAACGAACACCGGGGAGCTGTTTTTT.

The chain has TRBV10-2 and TRBJ2-5; the D is unclear. CDR3 length: 15 amino acids. Per the germline V gene, CDR1 is WSHSY and CDR2 is SAAADI. V was clipped by 2 bases and J by 2 bases, with 12 bases between them. The CDR3 DNA sequence: TGCGCCAGCAGTGAGCGGCGGACGTTTCAAGAGACCCAGTACTTC. The encoded protein is CASSERRTFQETQYF.

The rearrangement joins TRBV6-8 to TRBJ1-1; TRBD1 is a possible D gene (6 bases). From germline, CDR1 is MNHGY and CDR2 SAAAGT. The CDR3 runs to 12 residues. V was clipped by 7 bases and J by 7 bases, with 13 bases between them. The CDR3 DNA reads as TGTGCCAGCACCTGGGCAGGGGTTGAAGCTTTCTTT. This encodes CASTWAGVEAFF.

This clonotype was observed a few times. This chain links TRBV27 with TRBJ2-7, with TRBD2 identical over 7 bases. CDR3 size: 15 residues. The V and J ends lost 5 bases and 0 bases, in that order; junction bases with no gene match: 7. CDR1 and CDR2 from the germline V gene are MNHEY and SMNVEV (reference sequence). As DNA, the CDR3 is TGTGCCAGCAGTCCGCTAGCGGTTTTCTCCTACGAGCAGTACTTC. This gives the protein CASSPLAVFSYEQYF.

There are many counts of this clonotype. The V and J genes are TRBV7-9 and TRBJ2-7; D is undetermined. This CDR3 spans 14 amino acids. The V gene lost 0 bases and the J gene lost 6 bases, with 12 bases spanning the gap. The germline V gene encodes CDR1 SEHNR and CDR2 FQNEAQ (reference sequence). This chain's CDR3 is CASSLAGLMGEQYF. The CDR3, as DNA: TGTGCCAGCAGCTTAGCCGGCCTGATGGGCGAGCAGTACTTC.

Only a few counts were recorded for this clonotype. V is TRBV6-1 and J is TRBJ2-7; D possibly corresponds to TRBD2 (6 bases). The CDR3 has 13 residues. V lost 8 bases to trimming and J lost 6 bases, with 17 bases between them. Per germline, CDR1 MNHNS and CDR2 SASEGT. Here the CDR3 DNA reads TGTGCCAGCGGCCTTCAGAAGGGACTCGAGCAGTACTTC. It translates to CASGLQKGLEQYF.

This clonotype has ten or more counts. The J gene is TRBJ2-7, the V gene TRBV30; D is unclear. CDR3 length equals 14 residues. The germline V gene encodes CDR1 GTSNPN and CDR2 SVGIG (reference sequence). The germline V and J ends were trimmed by 0 bases and 1 base, with 10 bases remaining between them. The DNA for the CDR3 is TGTGCCTGGAGTGTACTTTTGGGGTCCTACGAGCAGTACTTC. Translation gives CAWSVLLGSYEQYF.

V and J are TRBV6-5 and TRBJ1-1, with 7 bases lining up with TRBD1. V trimming: 0 bases; J trimming: 1 base; junction bases outside the gene matches: 8. In germline, CDR1 is MNHEY, CDR2 SVGAGI. CDR3 size: 17 residues. The chain's CDR3 is CASSYSVQGGTNTEAFF. In DNA, the CDR3 is TGTGCCAGCAGTTACTCCGTGCAGGGGGGTACGAACACTGAAGCTTTCTTT.

This clonotype occurred once. The chain has TRBV20-1 and TRBJ2-7; no firm D call. V lost 3 bases and J 7 bases, leaving 10 bases between the germline ends. From germline, CDR1 is DFQATT and CDR2 SNEGSKA (reference sequence). The CDR3 is made up of 11 amino acids. The CDR3 DNA sequence: TGCAGTGCTAGCTATGCGCGAGAGCAGTACTTC. This translates into CSASYAREQYF.